This T cell receptor beta chain was obtained from a study of OX40 agonist ivuxolimab in advanced cancers. Generated by immunoSEQ multiplex PCR, the TCRdb table keeps only in-frame clones and is missing some. The repertoire has tens of thousands of clones, approximately 87% of them found once; the top ten carry 2.5% to 3.5%. There are 15 residues in the CDR3. Unmatched junction bases numbered 6, after V lost 7 bases and J lost 0 bases. Germline CDR1 reads SNHLY; CDR2 reads FYNNEI. The chain combines TRBV2 with TRBJ1-3, with 7 bases that match TRBD1. Sequences were derived from CD4+ or CD8+ T cells sorted from blood, sampled in a trial of the OX40 agonist ivuxolimab. The sequence came from an adult with an advanced solid tumor such as melanoma, head and neck, liver or kidney cancer. The CDR3 DNA reads as TGTGCCAGCACCCTTACAGGGGCCTCTGGAAACACCATATATTTT. It specifies CASTLTGASGNTIYF.